The entry below describes one TCR beta chain. Its matching antigen is unknown. This entry comes from a study of vaccination effects on CD4 cells after COVID-19. About the study: Roughly 2 million PBMC per well were cultured with around 9.6 IU/ml IL-2 and roughly 10 ug/ml peptides.

This CDR3 region has 16 residues. Germline V CDR1 and CDR2: SGHRS, YFSETQ. The J segment lost 7 bases and the V segment lost 4 bases, leaving 14 bases of the junction unmatched. Cells that had been cultured for 9 to 10 days were the source of isolated CD4+ T cells. A half-volume exchange with IL-2 medium occurred on days 3 and 7. Only in-frame clones appear in the TCRdb table, and some are missing; sequencing was by immunoSEQ multiplex PCR. The data contain about 74,000 clones, approximately 71% of them singletons. This TCR was sampled from a human donor who received a COVID-19 vaccine. Sample: CD4+ T cells from PBMCs cultured without peptide, taken before COVID-19 vaccination. The chain joins TRBV5-1 to TRBJ2-4, with 7 bases that match TRBD1. The CDR3 sequence is CASSGGSTGSGNIQYF. The CDR3 bases are TGCGCCAGCAGCGGAGGATCGACAGGGTCCGGGAACATTCAGTACTTC.